The clone carrying this TCR beta chain was observed a few times. TCRdb's copy holds only in-frame clones and misses some; the assay was immunoSEQ multiplex PCR. The data show tens of thousands of clones, approximately 89% seen once. This record comes from a study of control samples from healthy donors and cancer patients. The receptor was isolated from a man aged 50 or older in good health. The material sequenced was blood.

CDR3 bases: TGTGCCAGCACTTCTGGGGCCAACGTCCTGACTTTC. Its translation is CASTSGANVLTF. The chain is built from TRBV3-1 (or the pseudogene TRBV3-2) and TRBJ2-6; D remains unclear. The V end was cut by 7 bases, the J end by 1 base, with 2 bases between. This CDR3 has 12 residues. Germline lookup yields CDR1 LGHDT and CDR2 YNNKEL (reference sequence).